Sequencing of this T cell receptor beta chain was carried out in a study of blood T cell repertoires in COVID-19. Study details: Sources were T cells, B-cell-depleted T cells, or PBMCs; the material itself was cDNA or gDNA.

This clone was recorded once. Data came from immunoSEQ multiplex PCR; TCRdb stores just in-frame clones and leaves some out. Counted here are roughly 220,000 clones, nearly 90% occurring once; the ten biggest clones make up approximately 16%. Assignments of participants to cohorts depended upon their own reported clinical history. Each exposed participant met a COVID-19 case in the 2 weeks preceding study entry. Germline values: CDR1 SGHDT, CDR2 YYEEEE. This CDR3 region has 14 residues. With 4 bases removed from V and 1 base from J, the gap between germline ends came to 12 bases. The chain links TRBV5-6 to TRBJ2-7; no clear D gene. Sequences were obtained from PBMCs or T cells enriched from blood (not recorded which). The clonotype originates from a man aged 30-40 years who had been exposed to COVID-19. The CDR3 region has the DNA TGTGCCAGCAGCCTAGGCAGCCGGTCCTACGAGCAGTACTTC. Protein product: CASSLGSRSYEQYF.